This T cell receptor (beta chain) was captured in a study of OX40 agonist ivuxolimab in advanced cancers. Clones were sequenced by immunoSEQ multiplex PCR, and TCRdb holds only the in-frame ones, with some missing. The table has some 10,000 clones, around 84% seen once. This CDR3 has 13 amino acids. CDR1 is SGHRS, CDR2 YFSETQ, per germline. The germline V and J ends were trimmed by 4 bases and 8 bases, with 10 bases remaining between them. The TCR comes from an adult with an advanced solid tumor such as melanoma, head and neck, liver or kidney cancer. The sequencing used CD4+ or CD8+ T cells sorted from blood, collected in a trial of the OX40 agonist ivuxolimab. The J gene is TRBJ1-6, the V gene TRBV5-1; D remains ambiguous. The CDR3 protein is CASSPGRDSPLHF. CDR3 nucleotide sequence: TGCGCCAGCAGCCCCGGGCGGGATTCACCCCTCCACTTT. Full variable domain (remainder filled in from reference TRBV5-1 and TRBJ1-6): KAGVTQTPRYLIKTRGQQVTLSCSPISGHRSVSWYQQTPGQGLQFLFEYFSETQRNKGNFPGRFSGRQFSNSRSEMNVSTLELGDSALYLCASSPGRDSPLHFGNGTRLTVT.